Below are 10 T cell receptor beta chains sequenced from a single sample in a study of T cell repertoires in cytomegalovirus infection. Using its own MiXCR run on the reads, TCRdb lists one record per CDR3 protein. The repertoire includes 200,000 to 300,000 distinct CDR3 sequences, roughly 10% of them detected once, and more than 13% sits in the top ten. Sequencing input: PBMCs. All receptors derive from a human donor in good health (CMV status not recorded). Some clones in this sample may be carry-over from other donors' samples.

V and J are TRBV15 and TRBJ2-6, with D uncertain. The CDR3 is made up of 16 amino acids. V lost 3 bases, J lost 0 bases, and 9 bases lay in between. CDR1 is LNHNV and CDR2 is YYDKDF in the germline V gene (reference sequence). Here the CDR3 reads CATSSDTSSGANVLTF. The CDR3 nucleotides are TGTGCCACCAGCAGCGATACCAGCTCTGGGGCCAACGTCCTGACTTTC.

This clonotype was observed many times. This rearrangement joins TRBV12-3 or TRBV12-4 to TRBJ2-7; perhaps TRBD2 as D (6 bases). The CDR3 extends over 13 amino acids. Between the trimmed V and J ends, which lost 5 bases and 2 bases, there was a span of 10 bases. In DNA form, the CDR3 reads TGTGCCAGCAGTCGGGACTTTACCTACGAGCAGTACTTC. As protein: CASSRDFTYEQYF.

The genes are TRBV7-2 and TRBJ2-3; 9 bases match TRBD2. Germline trimming cut 1 base from V and 2 bases from J; bases unmatched to any gene: 7. This CDR3 is 17 amino acids long. CDR1 and CDR2 (germline): SGHTA, FQGNSA. CDR3 loop: CASSLEPSGTHTDTQYF. The CDR3 nucleotides read TGTGCCAGCAGCTTAGAGCCTAGCGGGACTCACACAGATACGCAGTATTTT.

This clonotype has a count of ten or more. V and J are TRBV20-1 and TRBJ2-3; 11 bases are shared with TRBD2. The V and J ends lost 5 bases and 4 bases, in that order; junction bases with no gene match: 5. The CDR3 contains 14 residues. From germline, CDR1 is DFQATT and CDR2 SNEGSKA (reference sequence). CDR3: CSARLAGKADTQYF. CDR3 nucleotides: TGCAGTGCTCGACTAGCGGGAAAGGCAGATACGCAGTATTTT.

A word on this clonotype: A much larger clone lies a single base off, so this may be a read error. V and J are TRBV6-5 and TRBJ2-7; 11 bases line up with TRBD2. The CDR3 spans 16 residues. Germline V gene lookup returns CDR1 MNHEY and CDR2 SVGAGI. This CDR3 reads CANSSFSGRGSYEQYF. The CDR3, as DNA: TGTGCCAACAGTTCGTTTAGCGGGAGGGGGTCCTACGAGCAGTACTTC.

This clonotype occurred many times. The rearrangement uses TRBV12-3 or TRBV12-4 and TRBJ1-1; D possibly corresponds to TRBD1 (6 bases). V lost 5 bases to trimming and J lost 10 bases, with 14 bases between them. CDR3 length equals 12 residues. The DNA of the CDR3 is TGTGCCAGCAGTGCCTGGCAGGGGAGAGCTTTCTTT. It translates to CASSAWQGRAFF.

This clonotype was picked up a small number of times. This chain joins TRBV20-1 and TRBJ1-2; TRBD1 matches 9 bases. V trimming: 5 bases; J trimming: 2 bases; junction bases outside the gene matches: 18. Germline lookup yields CDR1 DFQATT and CDR2 SNEGSKA (reference sequence). CDR3 size: 18 residues. The CDR3 loop is CSALMRTLLGQGNYGYTF. The CDR3, as DNA: TGCAGTGCTCTTATGCGTACTCTCTTGGGACAGGGCAACTATGGCTACACCTTC.

There are a few counts of this clonotype. V usage is TRBV7-2 and J usage is TRBJ2-3; 7 bases map to TRBD1. The germline gives CDR1 SGHTA, CDR2 FQGNSA. The CDR3 sequence is 14 residues long. Unmatched junction bases numbered 1, after V lost 4 bases and J lost 0 bases. The chain's CDR3 is CASSWGQSTDTQYF. CDR3 sequence (DNA): TGTGCCAGCAGCTGGGGACAGAGCACAGATACGCAGTATTTT.

This clonotype was seen ten or more times. CDR3 protein: CASYLAGGETQYF. For the CDR3, the DNA is TGTGCCAGCTACCTCGCGGGAGGAGAGACCCAGTACTTC. This chain connects TRBV7-8 to TRBJ2-5; 8 nucleotides match TRBD2. The trim removed 8 bases at V and 4 bases at J, leaving 6 bases unmatched. Germline lookup yields CDR1 SGHVS and CDR2 FQNEAQ. The CDR3 has 13 amino acids.

This clonotype was seen many times. The rearrangement uses TRBV7-2 and TRBJ2-2; 8 nucleotides agree with TRBD2. Trimming took 4 bases from V and 5 from J; bases not matched to a gene: 12. Germline values: CDR1 SGHTA, CDR2 FQGNSA. The CDR3 is made up of 17 amino acids. The CDR3 reads CASSSPGRGLTTGELFF. The CDR3 region has the DNA TGTGCCAGCAGCTCCCCCGGGAGGGGACTCACAACCGGGGAGCTGTTTTTT.